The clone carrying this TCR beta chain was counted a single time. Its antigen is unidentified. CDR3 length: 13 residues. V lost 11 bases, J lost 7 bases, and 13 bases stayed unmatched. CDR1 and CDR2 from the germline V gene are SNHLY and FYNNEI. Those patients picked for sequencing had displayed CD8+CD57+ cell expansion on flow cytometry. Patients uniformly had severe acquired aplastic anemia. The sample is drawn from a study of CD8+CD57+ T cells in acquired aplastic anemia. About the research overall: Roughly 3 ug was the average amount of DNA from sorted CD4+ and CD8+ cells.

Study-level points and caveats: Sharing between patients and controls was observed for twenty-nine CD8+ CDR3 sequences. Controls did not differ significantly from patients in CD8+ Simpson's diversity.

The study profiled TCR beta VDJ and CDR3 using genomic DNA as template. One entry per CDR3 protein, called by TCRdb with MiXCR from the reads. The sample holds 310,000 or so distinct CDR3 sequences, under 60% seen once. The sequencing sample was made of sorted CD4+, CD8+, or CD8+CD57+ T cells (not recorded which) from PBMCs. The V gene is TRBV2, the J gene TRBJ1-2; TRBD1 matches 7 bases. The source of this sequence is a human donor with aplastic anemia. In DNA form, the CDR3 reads TGTGCCGGTGGACAGGATGGAATTGGTGGCTACACCTTC. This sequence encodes CAGGQDGIGGYTF.